This TCR beta chain was identified during a study of beta chain features in type 1 diabetes. Study-level findings and limits: Within each of all four CD4+ subsets, Type 1 diabetes patients had TCRB CDR3s that were moderately but significantly shorter. Healthy donors had naive, central memory and Treg TCRB repertoires that appeared less similar than those seen among patients.

Expressed TCRB transcripts were sequenced because the isolated RNA had all been reverse transcribed beforehand. An average of about 3.6 million reads was obtained for naive, central memory and regulatory T cell samples. TCRdb's table, derived via immunoSEQ multiplex PCR, lists solely in-frame clones and lacks some. The sample consists of roughly 330,000 clones, approximately 15% of them appearing once. This CDR3 contains 14 residues. The V gene lost 6 bases and the J gene lost 7 bases, with 15 bases spanning the gap. Germline V lookup: CDR1 MNHNY, CDR2 SVGAGI (reference sequence). Comment on this clone: As yet, its antigen is unknown.

This chain links TRBV6-6 with TRBJ1-4, with D possibly being TRBD1 (5 bases). The sample was naive CD4+ T cells from blood. The TCR comes from a woman younger than 30 with type 1 diabetes. The CDR3 DNA reads TGTGCCAGCAGGGCACAGGCGATGGGTGAAAAACTGTTTTTT. Translating it yields CASRAQAMGEKLFF.